These 30 T cell receptor beta chains were all obtained from the same sample, sequenced in a study of cytomegalovirus exposure and HLA in healthy donors. Vbeta (60) and Jbeta (13) primers were used in the PCR. Libraries were prepared by immunoSEQ multiplex PCR; TCRdb keeps only in-frame clonotypes and omits some of them. This table holds more than 150,000 clones, about 84% found once. The sequencing input was PBMCs. The source is a man between 50 and 59 years old in good health and CMV-seronegative.

Regarding this clone: Other DNA sequences in the sample encode the same CDR3. V gene TRBV18 combines with J gene TRBJ2-4, with 8 bases matching TRBD1. The V and J ends lost 2 bases and 7 bases, in that order; junction bases with no gene match: 1. This CDR3 contains 13 residues. Germline V gives CDR1 KGHSH, CDR2 LQKENI. The DNA for the CDR3 is TGTGCCAGCTCACCAGCAGGGGGCAACATTCAGTACTTC. This encodes CASSPAGGNIQYF.

The chain employs TRBV6-5 and TRBJ1-3; D possibly corresponds to TRBD1 (5 bases). Germline values: CDR1 MNHEY, CDR2 SVGAGI. V lost 2 bases to trimming and J lost 4 bases, with 12 bases between them. The CDR3 is 15 amino acids. The CDR3 reads CASSYVQGAGNTIYF. CDR3 in DNA: TGTGCCAGCAGTTACGTTCAGGGCGCGGGAAACACCATATATTTT.

This clone was seen a handful of times. The CDR3 here is CASSRGVGPRDGYTF. DNA of the CDR3: TGTGCCAGCAGTCGGGGGGTCGGGCCGAGGGATGGCTACACCTTC. The J gene is TRBJ1-2, the V gene TRBV6-5, with a possible D match to TRBD1 (5 bases). Trimming removed 5 bases at V and 6 bases at J, with 19 bases between. From germline, CDR1 is MNHEY and CDR2 SVGAGI. The CDR3 runs 15 residues.

V and J are TRBV5-5 and TRBJ1-5; 7 bases match TRBD1. Germline V gene sequence: CDR1 SGHKS, CDR2 YYEKEE (reference sequence). Unmatched junction bases numbered 7, after V lost 3 bases and J lost 4 bases. The CDR3 runs to 15 residues. This CDR3 reads CASSSTGQLNQPQHF. The CDR3 DNA reads as TGTGCCAGCAGCTCAACGGGACAGCTTAATCAGCCCCAGCATTTT.

The chain combines TRBV29-1 with TRBJ2-7, with D possibly matching TRBD2 (5 bases). CDR1 is SQVTM, CDR2 ANQGSEA, per germline. The V end was cut by 0 bases, the J end by 3 bases, with 12 bases between. CDR3 length equals 14 residues. DNA of the CDR3: TGCAGCGTTGAAGATTCGGGGTTGGGCTACGAGCAGTACTTC. It specifies CSVEDSGLGYEQYF.

The chain uses TRBV7-9 and TRBJ1-1, with D hard to call. Germline assignment: CDR1 SEHNR and CDR2 FQNEAQ (reference sequence). CDR3 length: 14 residues. V dropped 7 bases and J dropped 0 bases, with 12 bases sitting between them. The CDR3 region is CASTQSSMNTEAFF. DNA for the CDR3: TGTGCCAGCACCCAGTCCTCGATGAACACTGAAGCTTTCTTT.

With respect to this clone: The junction shows a germline mismatch at one end, possibly a read error. The chain has TRBV7-9 and TRBJ1-1; 9 bases agree with TRBD1. The germline gives CDR1 SEHNR, CDR2 FQNEAQ (reference sequence). The CDR3 sequence is 15 residues long. This chain's CDR3 is CSSSLDRGRFTEAFF. The CDR3 coding sequence is TGTTCCAGCAGCTTAGACAGGGGGAGGTTCACTGAAGCTTTCTTT.

Here the CDR3 DNA reads TGTGCCAGCAGCCAGGGCCCCGCAGATACGCAGTATTTT. Translated: CASSQGPADTQYF. The J gene is TRBJ2-3, the V gene TRBV7-2, with a tentative D call TRBD1 (5 bases). The CDR3 contains 13 residues. Germline V gives CDR1 SGHTA, CDR2 FQGNSA. The V end lost 5 bases, the J end lost 4 bases, and 10 bases lay between the germline ends.

This clone has a single count. The V gene is TRBV11-3, the J gene TRBJ1-1; weak D call: TRBD1 (6 bases). CDR1 and CDR2 (germline): SGHNT, YENEEA. Trimming removed 6 bases at V and 5 bases at J, with 19 bases between. The CDR3 is 15 amino acids. The CDR3 DNA reads TGTGCCAGCAGTCCCGGGGGGCTTGGGGAAACTGAAGCTTTCTTT. Translation: CASSPGGLGETEAFF.

V gene TRBV5-6 combines with J gene TRBJ2-1; 9 bases align to TRBD1. The trim removed 3 bases at V and 7 bases at J, leaving 11 bases unmatched. Germline CDR1 and CDR2: SGHDT and YYEEEE. The CDR3 spans 16 residues. CDR3 residues: CASSSTGQGRWNEQFF. In DNA form, the CDR3 reads TGTGCCAGCAGCTCCACAGGACAGGGGAGGTGGAATGAGCAGTTCTTC.

The chain combines TRBV4-3 with TRBJ2-1, with TRBD1 matching over 9 bases. Germline values: CDR1 LGHNA, CDR2 YSLEER. Trimming took 2 bases from V and 9 from J; bases not matched to a gene: 5. The CDR3 totals 14 residues. CDR3 in amino acids: CASSQSDRGVEQFF. The DNA of the CDR3 is TGCGCCAGCAGCCAATCGGACAGGGGTGTTGAGCAGTTCTTC.

The chain carries TRBV9 and TRBJ2-5, with D tentatively TRBD1 (5 bases). CDR1 and CDR2 from the germline V gene are SGDLS and YYNGEE. The germline V and J ends were trimmed by 0 bases and 2 bases, with 8 bases remaining between them. This CDR3 region has 14 residues. DNA of the CDR3: TGTGCCAGCAGCGTAGGTGACAGTCAAGAGACCCAGTACTTC. Its translation is CASSVGDSQETQYF.

The rearrangement uses TRBV14 and TRBJ2-3; possibly TRBD2 for D (6 bases). Germline lookup yields CDR1 SGHDN and CDR2 FVKESK. V gave up 4 bases and J gave up 0 bases, with 11 bases separating them. The CDR3 is 15 amino acids. The CDR3 protein is CASSRRGSSTDTQYF. The CDR3 DNA sequence: TGTGCCAGCAGCCGGAGGGGCAGTAGCACAGATACGCAGTATTTT.

This chain links TRBV7-2 with TRBJ1-5; D perhaps matches TRBD1 (6 bases). The CDR3 is 14 residues long. The germline V gene encodes CDR1 SGHTA and CDR2 FQGNSA. Deletions cut 5 bases from V and 7 bases from J, with 15 bases between. The CDR3 DNA follows: TGTGCCAGCAGCCCTAGGGGGTTGCGGCAGCCCCAGCATTTT. Amino acid sequence: CASSPRGLRQPQHF.

The rearrangement uses TRBV7-9 and TRBJ2-2; 8 bases are a match to TRBD2. The CDR3 has 16 residues. V shed 5 bases, J shed 4 bases, and the junction held 9 bases outside the gene matches. Germline values: CDR1 SEHNR, CDR2 FQNEAQ (reference sequence). The CDR3 protein is CASSASVGGATGELFF. The CDR3 DNA sequence: TGTGCCAGCAGCGCCTCTGTCGGGGGGGCCACCGGGGAGCTGTTTTTT.

V gene TRBV5-4 combines with J gene TRBJ2-1; the D gene is possibly TRBD2 (6 bases). V was clipped by 0 bases and J by 1 base, with 8 bases between them. Germline lookup yields CDR1 SGHNT and CDR2 YYREEE (reference sequence). The CDR3 has 15 residues. For the CDR3, the DNA is TGTGCCAGCAGCTTGGACCGGGGGTCCTACAATGAGCAGTTCTTC. Its translation is CASSLDRGSYNEQFF.

V usage is TRBV5-6 and J usage is TRBJ2-3; 9 nucleotides agree with TRBD2. V dropped 2 bases and J dropped 1; count of bases not matched to a gene: 11. The CDR3 runs 18 residues. CDR1 and CDR2 from the germline V gene are SGHDT and YYEEEE. The CDR3, as DNA: TGTGCCAGCAGCTTAAGAGGCGGGGGGGCCTTTGGCACAGATACGCAGTATTTT. Encoded protein: CASSLRGGGAFGTDTQYF.

The CDR3 region is CASSNTGGGNEKLFF. The CDR3 nucleotides are TGCGCCAGCAGCAATACAGGGGGTGGTAATGAAAAACTGTTTTTT. The chain links TRBV5-1 to TRBJ1-4, with 8 bases aligning to TRBD1. The trim removed 4 bases at V and 4 bases at J, leaving 6 bases unmatched. The CDR3 extends over 15 amino acids. Looked up from germline, CDR1 is SGHRS and CDR2 is YFSETQ. The full variable domain, completed using reference TRBV5-1 and TRBJ1-4, is KAGVTQTPRYLIKTRGQQVTLSCSPISGHRSVSWYQQTPGQGLQFLFEYFSETQRNKGNFPGRFSGRQFSNSRSEMNVSTLELGDSALYLCASSNTGGGNEKLFFGSGTQLSVL.

This chain joins TRBV10-3 and TRBJ1-2; D is possibly TRBD1 (5 bases). V lost 5 bases and J 3 bases, leaving 13 bases between the germline ends. CDR1 is ENHRY, CDR2 SYGVKD, per germline. This CDR3 has 14 residues. For the CDR3, the DNA is TGTGCCATCAGTAGCGGGGGAGAGGACTATGGCTACACCTTC. Protein: CAISSGGEDYGYTF.

This clone was seen only a few times. This rearrangement joins TRBV11-2 to TRBJ1-3; 7 nucleotides line up with TRBD1. V lost 5 bases and J lost 4; bases outside the gene matches: 14. Germline CDR1 reads SGHAT; CDR2 reads FQNNGV. This CDR3 has 17 amino acids. DNA for the CDR3: TGTGCCAGCAGCCTCGGGACAGCATTTCGGGAAGGAAACACCATATATTTT. Its protein product is CASSLGTAFREGNTIYF.

The genes are TRBV5-1 and TRBJ2-1; D is uncertain. Germline lookup yields CDR1 SGHRS and CDR2 YFSETQ. The CDR3 contains 15 residues. V was pared by 4 bases and J by 1 base, with 12 bases between. DNA for the CDR3: TGCGCCAGCAGCCTGGGGTCAGTTTCCTACAATGAGCAGTTCTTC. Protein product: CASSLGSVSYNEQFF. The whole variable domain, remainder taken from reference TRBV5-1 and TRBJ2-1, is KAGVTQTPRYLIKTRGQQVTLSCSPISGHRSVSWYQQTPGQGLQFLFEYFSETQRNKGNFPGRFSGRQFSNSRSEMNVSTLELGDSALYLCASSLGSVSYNEQFFGPGTRLTVL.

With regard to this clone: The germline gene is not matched at one end of the junction; a read error may be the cause. For the CDR3, the DNA is TGTGCCAGCAGCTTGAACAGAGCCTACGAACAGTACTTC. Amino acid sequence: CASSLNRAYEQYF. The chain is built from TRBV5-4 and TRBJ2-7, with unresolved D. The germline gives CDR1 SGHNT, CDR2 YYREEE (reference sequence). The CDR3 has 13 residues.

For the CDR3, the DNA is TGTGCCAGCAGTTTTTCCGGGACAGGGGCCCTTAGTGAGCAGTTCTTC. This gives the protein CASSFSGTGALSEQFF. The chain carries TRBV6-5 and TRBJ2-1; 10 bases line up with TRBD1. Looked up from germline, CDR1 is MNHEY and CDR2 is SVGAGI. V lost 4 bases, J lost 9 bases, and 12 bases stayed unmatched. The CDR3 has 16 amino acids.

This sequence joins TRBV6-5 and TRBJ1-2, with 7 bases that match TRBD1. Germline CDR1 reads MNHEY; CDR2 reads SVGAGI. After removal of 6 bases from V and 4 bases from J, the junction contained 8 bases not matched to a gene. CDR3 length: 14 amino acids. CDR3 bases: TGTGCCAGCAGCATCAGACAGGGAGGCTATGGCTACACCTTC. Translating it yields CASSIRQGGYGYTF.

This chain uses TRBV21-1 with TRBJ1-1; the D call in the table, TRBD1, was not verified against the DNA. TRBV21-1 is marked as a pseudogene. The CDR3 is 15 residues long. CDR3 nucleotides: TGTGCCAGCAGCAAAGGAGCAGGGTTGAACACTGAAGCTTTCTTT. Its protein product is CASSKGAGLNTEAFF.

The chain employs TRBV10-3 and TRBJ2-7; possible D gene TRBD1, 5 bases. Trimming left V 5 bases short and J 2 bases short, with 13 bases between. The CDR3 has 14 residues. Germline-derived CDR1 and CDR2 are ENHRY and SYGVKD. The CDR3 DNA reads TGTGCCATCAGTTTCGACAGCGTGGCCTACGAGCAGTACTTC. Its protein product is CAISFDSVAYEQYF.

The chain couples TRBV10-3 to TRBJ2-3, with no clear D. CDR3 length: 12 residues. The germline gives CDR1 ENHRY, CDR2 SYGVKD. Trimming removed 2 bases from V and 9 bases from J, with 9 bases in between. CDR3 nucleotides: TGTGCCATCAGTGAGGTTGGAGACACGCAGTATTTT. This translates into CAISEVGDTQYF.

This chain connects TRBV9 to TRBJ2-5; 8 positions agree with TRBD2. TRBJ2-7 matches the DNA end more closely, so the J call is doubtful. CDR1 is SGDLS, CDR2 YYNGEE, per germline. CDR3 length: 15 amino acids. The CDR3 reads CASSVGLAGNYEQYF. The CDR3 bases are TGTGCCAGCAGCGTGGGGTTAGCGGGGAACTACGAGCAGTACTTC.

V usage is TRBV6-4 and J usage is TRBJ2-2; D is possibly TRBD1 (6 bases). CDR3 length: 13 residues. Per germline, CDR1 MRHNA and CDR2 SNTAGT. Trimming left V 2 bases short and J 5 bases short, with 6 bases between. The CDR3 bases are TGTGCCAGCAGTGACAGGGGGACCGGGGAGCTGTTTTTT. Translated: CASSDRGTGELFF.

The chain combines TRBV6-7 with TRBJ1-2; 9 positions match TRBD1. TRBV6-7 is an ORF, and what it does is uncertain. The V and J ends lost 4 bases and 4 bases, in that order; junction bases with no gene match: 13. CDR3 length equals 17 residues. The CDR3, as DNA: TGTGCCAGCAGTTTCTACCGGGACAGGGCTCGAGGCTATGGCTACACCTTC. As protein: CASSFYRDRARGYGYTF.